The next 29 T cell receptor beta chains were all read from a single sample in a study of blood T cells in healthy people across ages. With a J-beta primer mix and a sample-barcoded 5' primer, a second PCR ran 7 to 11 cycles. MiXCR, applied by TCRdb to the 5' RACE reads, yields one record per CDR3 protein. The table includes about 930,000 distinct CDR3 sequences, under 35% detected once. A further study also used this sample, focusing on T cells of mothers and their children.

The sequenced sample consisted of blood. All receptors derive from a woman aged 40 to 50 in good health.

This rearrangement joins TRBV5-1 to TRBJ1-5; the D is unclear. V was shortened by 1 base and J by 4 bases, with 12 bases between the two germline ends. The germline CDR1 and CDR2 sequences are SGHRS and YFSETQ. CDR3 length equals 15 residues. The CDR3 DNA follows: TGCGCCAGCAGCTTGAAGGGCAGCCCTAATCAGCCCCAGCATTTT. This encodes CASSLKGSPNQPQHF.

There are a few counts of this clonotype. The junction does not match germline at one end; this may be a read error. The chain uses TRBV15 and TRBJ2-4; no clear D gene. CDR1 LNHNV and CDR2 YYDKDF come from the germline V gene (reference sequence). This CDR3 comprises 16 residues. CDR3 nucleotides: TGCGCCACCAGCCCTCGGACCTTCAGGACCAAAAACATTCAGTACTTC. Translating gives CATSPRTFRTKNIQYF.

The rearrangement joins TRBV13 to TRBJ2-7; D might be TRBD2 (7 bases). The CDR3 is made up of 14 amino acids. CDR1 PRHDT and CDR2 FYEKMQ come from the germline V gene (reference sequence). Between the trimmed V and J ends, which lost 3 bases and 5 bases, there was a span of 14 bases. The CDR3 nucleotides are TGTGCCAGCAGCTTTTCGGGGGGCGCGGACGAGCAGTACTTC. Translation gives CASSFSGGADEQYF.

Many counts were recorded for this clonotype. This chain connects TRBV2 to TRBJ2-3; tentative D call: TRBD1 (5 bases). The V end lost 6 bases, the J end lost 2 bases, and 15 bases lay between the germline ends. The CDR3 covers 15 residues. Germline loops: CDR1 SNHLY, CDR2 FYNNEI. As DNA, the CDR3 is TGTGCCAGCAGCGCCGGCGGCGGACACACAGATACGCAGTATTTT. Its protein product is CASSAGGGHTDTQYF.

The sample holds a few counts of this clonotype. V and J are TRBV3-1 and TRBJ2-3; 15 bases agree with TRBD2. CDR3 length: 18 residues. CDR1 and CDR2 (germline): LGHDT, YNNKEL (reference sequence). Losses at the gene ends were 4 bases for V and 4 bases for J; bases not matched to a gene: 9. The CDR3 region has the DNA TGTGCCAGCAGCCCAGGACTAGCGGGGGGGCATTTCCCAGATACGCAGTATTTT. Encoded protein: CASSPGLAGGHFPDTQYF.

This clonotype occurred a few times. This chain connects TRBV12-3 or TRBV12-4 to TRBJ1-4; D gene unclear. This CDR3 has 13 amino acids. Trimming shortened V by 5 bases and J by 8 bases, and 12 bases separated the two germline ends. The CDR3 protein is CASSLVRSEKLFF. In DNA, the CDR3 is TGTGCCAGCAGTCTGGTCCGATCCGAAAAACTGTTTTTT.

This chain joins TRBV19 and TRBJ2-1; 7 nucleotides match TRBD2. Germline V lookup: CDR1 LNHDA, CDR2 SQIVND (reference sequence). With 11 bases clipped from V and 1 base from J, the junction kept 8 bases outside the gene matches. CDR3 length: 14 residues. The CDR3: CACERGGSYNEQFF. CDR3 DNA: TGTGCCTGTGAGCGGGGTGGGTCCTACAATGAGCAGTTCTTC.

Many counts were recorded for this clonotype. The chain joins TRBV11-1 to TRBJ2-7; D remains ambiguous. V lost 5 bases, J lost 3 bases, and 14 bases lay in between. This CDR3 has 14 residues. CDR1 and CDR2 (germline): SGHAT, FQDESV (reference sequence). CDR3 DNA sequence: TGTGCCAGCAGCCCGGAGCTGACGTTCTACGAGCAGTACTTC. Protein: CASSPELTFYEQYF.

The table lists this clonotype with many counts. V is TRBV3-1 and J is TRBJ2-7; TRBD1 matches at 9 bases. With V trimmed by 3 bases and J by 4 bases, 4 bases remained unmatched. Germline assignment: CDR1 LGHDT and CDR2 YNNKEL (reference sequence). The CDR3 has 14 residues. CDR3 residues: CASSQRQGGYEQYF. Written as DNA, the CDR3 is TGTGCCAGCAGCCAGCGACAGGGGGGGTACGAGCAGTACTTC.

V gene TRBV30 combines with J gene TRBJ2-3, with D unclear. This CDR3 contains 13 residues. The V end was cut by 3 bases, the J end by 4 bases, with 11 bases between. The germline gives CDR1 GTSNPN, CDR2 SVGIG (reference sequence). The CDR3 spells CAWRPFPADTQYF. The CDR3 region has the DNA TGTGCCTGGAGGCCCTTCCCGGCAGATACGCAGTATTTT. The full variable domain, its missing parts supplied by reference TRBV30 and TRBJ2-3, is SQTIHQWPATLVQPVGSPLSLECTVEGTSNPNLYWYRQAAGRGLQLLFYSVGIGQISSEVPQNLSASRPQDRQFILSSKKLLLSDSGFYLCAWRPFPADTQYFGPGTRLTVL.

Worth noting for this clonotype: A read error is possible here, since a much larger clone lies one base away. This chain uses TRBV15 with TRBJ2-5; D ambiguous. CDR1 is LNHNV and CDR2 is YYDKDF in the germline V gene (reference sequence). The CDR3 runs to 14 residues. CDR3 sequence reads: CATSRESSKETRYF. Written as DNA, the CDR3 is TGTGCCACCAGCAGAGAGTCCAGCAAAGAGACCCGGTACTTC.

The V call is TRBV10-3, the J call TRBJ2-1, with 8 bases fitting TRBD2. The J call is uncertain, as TRBJ2-7 better fits the DNA end. Germline values: CDR1 ENHRY, CDR2 SYGVKD. The CDR3 loop spans 15 amino acids. The CDR3 region has the DNA TGTGCCATCGGAACTAGCGGACTCTCCTATAATGAGCAGTACTTC. Its translation is CAIGTSGLSYNEQYF.

This clonotype was counted between two and nine times. The CDR3: CSVVISGGLGETQYF. CDR3 nucleotides: TGCAGCGTTGTGATTAGCGGGGGACTGGGTGAGACCCAGTACTTC. The V and J genes are TRBV29-1 and TRBJ2-5, with 9 bases fitting TRBD2. This CDR3 is built from 15 residues. Germline lookup yields CDR1 SQVTM and CDR2 ANQGSEA. V dropped 4 bases and J dropped 5; count of bases not matched to a gene: 11.

This sequence joins TRBV12-3 or TRBV12-4 and TRBJ1-1; D call uncertain. Trimming stripped 6 bases from V and 7 bases from J, with 15 bases between. The CDR3 runs 13 residues. The CDR3 DNA reads as TGTGCCAGCAGGCCGGGGTCCTACAGTGAAGCTTTCTTT. Encoded protein: CASRPGSYSEAFF.

The DNA for the CDR3 is TGCAGCGTTCGGTTGTCAGGGAACACTGAAGCTTTCTTT. This encodes CSVRLSGNTEAFF. The chain couples TRBV29-1 to TRBJ1-1; D is uncertain. The CDR3 is 13 amino acids. The V gene's germline CDR1 is SQVTM and CDR2 ANQGSEA. Trimming pared 5 bases from V and 1 base from J, leaving 11 bases between.

This clonotype was picked up a small number of times. V is TRBV5-1 and J is TRBJ2-1; 8 bases agree with TRBD1. Looked up from germline, CDR1 is SGHRS and CDR2 is YFSETQ. Trimming removed 2 bases from V and 0 bases from J; junction bases left unmatched: 4. The CDR3 is made up of 16 amino acids. This CDR3 is CASSLRTGNSYNEQFF. CDR3 nucleotide sequence: TGCGCCAGCAGCTTAAGGACAGGGAACTCCTACAATGAGCAGTTCTTC.

This clonotype was observed a few times. This CDR3 reads CASSPQGNEKLFF. The DNA of the CDR3 is TGTGCCAGCTCACCCCAGGGTAATGAAAAACTGTTTTTT. V usage is TRBV18 and J usage is TRBJ1-4; TRBD1 might be the D (5 bases). V lost 3 bases and J 4 bases, leaving 6 bases between the germline ends. The CDR3 is 13 residues long. From germline, CDR1 is KGHSH and CDR2 LQKENI.

On this clonotype: This may be a read error, as it is one base from a much larger clone. J is TRBJ1-2 and V is TRBV25-1; no reliable D call. Trimming stripped 4 bases from V and 7 bases from J, with 13 bases between. Germline V lookup: CDR1 MGHDK, CDR2 SYGVNS. The CDR3 sequence is 13 residues long. Written as DNA, the CDR3 is TGTGCCAGCAGTGGACGGGTTAGGCTTGGCTACACCTTC. Encoded protein: CASSGRVRLGYTF.

This clonotype was observed a few times. This chain links TRBV20-1 with TRBJ1-2; 10 bases are a match to TRBD1. This CDR3 has 15 residues. Germline V lookup: CDR1 DFQATT, CDR2 SNEGSKA (reference sequence). The V and J ends lost 5 bases and 4 bases, in that order; junction bases with no gene match: 10. The CDR3 is CSALALRTGGYGYTF. The CDR3 DNA follows: TGCAGTGCTTTGGCCTTACGGACAGGGGGCTATGGCTACACCTTC.

The rearrangement joins TRBV7-8 to TRBJ2-7, with 7 positions matching TRBD1. Germline assignment: CDR1 SGHVS and CDR2 FQNEAQ. J lost 2 bases, V lost 5 bases, and 9 bases had no gene match. The CDR3 has 15 residues. The CDR3 sequence is CASSARDSPTYEQYF. CDR3 coding DNA: TGTGCCAGCAGCGCCCGGGACAGTCCAACCTACGAGCAGTACTTC.

The rearrangement links TRBV7-2 to TRBJ1-1; 7 bases line up with TRBD1. Germline CDR1 SGHTA, CDR2 FQGNSA. The CDR3 length is 14 residues. V lost 3 bases, J lost 4 bases, and 5 bases stayed unmatched. The CDR3 reads CASSFQTGSTEAFF. CDR3 DNA sequence: TGTGCCAGCAGCTTCCAGACAGGGAGCACTGAAGCTTTCTTT.

This clonotype was recorded many times. The V call is TRBV2, the J call TRBJ2-1; 9 positions agree with TRBD2. V was pared by 2 bases and J by 2 bases, with 1 base of the junction left unmatched. This CDR3 is built from 15 residues. Germline CDR1 is SNHLY and CDR2 is FYNNEI. For the CDR3, the DNA is TGTGCCAGCAGTGAACTAGCGGGGACCTACAATGAGCAGTTCTTC. Its protein is CASSELAGTYNEQFF.

This clonotype was recorded at least ten times. The chain carries TRBV7-8 and TRBJ2-7; perhaps D is TRBD1 or TRBD2 (6 bases each). Germline V gives CDR1 SGHVS, CDR2 FQNEAQ. V dropped 3 bases and J dropped 3 bases, with 15 bases sitting between them. The CDR3 covers 15 residues. CDR3 DNA sequence: TGTGCCAGCAGCTTCCCTTGGGGGGACAACTACGAGCAGTACTTC. The encoded protein is CASSFPWGDNYEQYF.

This clonotype was picked up a small number of times. The CDR3 reads CASSRQGLGSNEKLFF. The CDR3 nucleotides are TGCGCCAGCAGCCGACAGGGGCTGGGGTCAAATGAAAAACTGTTTTTT. This chain joins TRBV5-1 and TRBJ1-4, with 8 bases aligning to TRBD1. The V segment lost 4 bases and the J segment 5 bases; nucleotides outside the gene matches: 10. The CDR3 spans 16 residues. CDR1 SGHRS and CDR2 YFSETQ come from the germline V gene.

Comment on this clonotype: A read error may produce the germline difference seen at one junction end. V usage is TRBV5-1 and J usage is TRBJ2-7, with D perhaps matching TRBD2 (6 bases). CDR3 length: 14 residues. CDR1 SGHRS and CDR2 YFSETQ come from the germline V gene. The CDR3 here is CANSFGQGGNEQYF. CDR3 nucleotides: TGCGCCAACAGCTTTGGTCAGGGAGGCAACGAGCAGTACTTC. The full variable domain, with the rest looked up from reference TRBV5-1 and TRBJ2-7, is KAGVTQTPRYLIKTRGQQVTLSCSPISGHRSVSWYQQTPGQGLQFLFEYFSETQRNKGNFPGRFSGRQFSNSRSEMNVSTLELGDSALYLCANSFGQGGNEQYFGPGTRLTVT.

This clonotype has just one count. The CDR3 region has the DNA TGCGCCAGCAGCTTGGGAGCTAGCGGGGGCACCCGAACTAGCACAGATACGCAGTATTTT. It is translated as CASSLGASGGTRTSTDTQYF. The chain employs TRBV5-1 and TRBJ2-3; 10 bases fit TRBD2. Germline CDR1 and CDR2: SGHRS and YFSETQ. Losses at the gene ends were 0 bases for V and 0 bases for J; bases not matched to a gene: 13. This CDR3 is built from 20 residues. Drawing the rest from reference TRBV5-1 and TRBJ2-3, the complete variable domain is KAGVTQTPRYLIKTRGQQVTLSCSPISGHRSVSWYQQTPGQGLQFLFEYFSETQRNKGNFPGRFSGRQFSNSRSEMNVSTLELGDSALYLCASSLGASGGTRTSTDTQYFGPGTRLTVL.

This clonotype appeared many times. The chain combines TRBV12-3 or TRBV12-4 with TRBJ2-4, with 8 nucleotides matching TRBD1. CDR3 length: 14 amino acids. The V and J ends lost 7 bases and 8 bases, in that order; junction bases with no gene match: 10. This CDR3 reads CASILTGGGDIQYF. The CDR3 nucleotides read TGTGCCAGCATCCTCACAGGGGGAGGAGACATTCAGTACTTC.

This clonotype was recorded only once. J is TRBJ2-3 and V is TRBV28, with 7 bases lining up with TRBD1. V was pared by 2 bases and J by 1 base, with 6 bases of the junction left unmatched. The CDR3 is 16 residues long. Per the germline V gene, CDR1 is MDHEN and CDR2 is SYDVKM. The DNA of the CDR3 is TGTGCCAGCAGTTTAATGGGGACAGCTGGCACAGATACGCAGTATTTT. Translated: CASSLMGTAGTDTQYF.

This clonotype came up many times. A much larger clone differs by one base, so this may be a read error. This sequence joins TRBV15 and TRBJ2-5; D remains unclear. The CDR3 sequence is 11 residues long. The germline V gene encodes CDR1 LNHNV and CDR2 YYDKDF (reference sequence). Between the trimmed V and J ends, which lost 6 bases and 11 bases, there was a span of 13 bases. CDR3 DNA sequence: TGTGCCACCAGTTTAAGGAATGAGCAGTACTTC. It specifies CATSLRNEQYF.